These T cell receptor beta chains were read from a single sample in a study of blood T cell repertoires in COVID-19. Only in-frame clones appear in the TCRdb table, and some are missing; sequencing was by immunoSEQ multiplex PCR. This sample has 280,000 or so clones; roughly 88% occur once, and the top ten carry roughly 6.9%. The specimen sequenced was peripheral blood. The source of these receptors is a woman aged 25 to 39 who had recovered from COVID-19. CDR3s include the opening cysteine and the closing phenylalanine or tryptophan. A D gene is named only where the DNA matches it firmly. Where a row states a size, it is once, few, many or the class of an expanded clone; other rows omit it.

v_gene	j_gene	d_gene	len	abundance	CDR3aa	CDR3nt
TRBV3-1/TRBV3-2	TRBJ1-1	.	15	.	CASTPTQSLNTEAFF	TGTGCCAGCACCCCAACACAGTCTTTGAACACTGAAGCTTTCTTT
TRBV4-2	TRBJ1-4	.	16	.	CASSQVTGTTNEKLFF	TGTGCCAGCAGCCAAGTCACAGGGACAACTAATGAAAAACTGTTTTTT
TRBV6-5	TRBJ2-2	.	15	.	CASSKRQGGPGELFF	TGTGCCAGCAGTAAACGGCAGGGGGGACCCGGGGAGCTGTTTTTT
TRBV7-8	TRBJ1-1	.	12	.	CASSGGRTEAFF	TGTGCCAGCAGCGGAGGGAGGACTGAAGCTTTCTTT
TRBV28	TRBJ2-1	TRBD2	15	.	CASSFLAGGLNEQFF	TGTGCCAGCAGTTTTCTAGCGGGGGGGCTCAATGAGCAGTTCTTC
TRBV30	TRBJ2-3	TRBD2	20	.	CAWRPTGLTPLEAGSDTQYF	TGTGCCTGGAGACCTACCGGCCTCACCCCACTAGAAGCGGGGTCAGATACGCAGTATTTT
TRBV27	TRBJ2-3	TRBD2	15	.	CASSLAGGGTDTQYF	TGTGCCAGCAGTTTAGCGGGGGGAGGCACAGATACGCAGTATTTT
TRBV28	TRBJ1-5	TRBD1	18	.	CASSGLRRDRGGSQPQHF	TGTGCCAGCAGTGGCTTACGCCGGGACAGGGGAGGGAGTCAGCCCCAGCATTTT
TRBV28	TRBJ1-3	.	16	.	CASSPYSALEGNTIYF	TGTGCCAGCAGCCCTTATTCGGCACTAGAGGGAAACACCATATATTTT
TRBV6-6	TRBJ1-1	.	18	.	CASSLATRGGPMNTEAFF	TGTGCCAGCAGTCTCGCCACTAGGGGGGGCCCCATGAACACTGAAGCTTTCTTT
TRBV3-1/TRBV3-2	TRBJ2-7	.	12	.	CASSDSTREQYF	TGTGCCAGCAGCGACAGTACGCGAGAGCAGTACTTC
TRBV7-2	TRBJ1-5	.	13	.	CATASGFSQPQHF	TGTGCCACCGCATCAGGTTTTAGTCAGCCCCAGCATTTT
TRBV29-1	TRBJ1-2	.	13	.	CSVQPQQGYGYTF	TGCAGCGTTCAACCCCAACAGGGATATGGCTACACCTTC
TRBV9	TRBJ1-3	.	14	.	CASSVGLSGNTIYF	TGTGCCAGCAGCGTAGGGCTCTCTGGAAACACCATATATTTT
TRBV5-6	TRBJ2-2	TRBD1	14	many	CASSWDSNTGELFF	TGTGCCAGCAGCTGGGACAGCAACACCGGGGAGCTGTTTTTT
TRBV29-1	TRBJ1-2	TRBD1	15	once	CSGTTGQRENYGYTF	TGCAGCGGCACCACGGGACAGCGAGAAAACTATGGCTACACCTTC
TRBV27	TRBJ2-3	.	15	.	CASSPLGGGTDTQYF	TGTGCCAGCAGTCCCCTTGGGGGCGGGACAGATACGCAGTATTTT
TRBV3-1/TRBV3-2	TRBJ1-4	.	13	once	CASSQDRVQGLFF	TGTGCCAGCAGCCAAGATAGGGTCCAGGGTTTGTTTTTT
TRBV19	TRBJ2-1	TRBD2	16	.	CASSRSSGGANNEQFF	TGTGCCAGTAGTAGATCTAGCGGGGGGGCGAACAATGAGCAGTTCTTC
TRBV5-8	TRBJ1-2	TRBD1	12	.	CASPDRDYGYTF	TGTGCCAGCCCGGACAGGGACTATGGCTACACCTTC
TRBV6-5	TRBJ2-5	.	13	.	CASSPEVQETQYF	TGTGCCAGCAGTCCCGAGGTTCAAGAGACCCAGTACTTC
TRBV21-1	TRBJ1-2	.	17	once	CASSKSPPGGAAYGYTF	TGTGCCAGCAGCAAAAGCCCCCCAGGGGGCGCGGCCTATGGCTACACCTTC
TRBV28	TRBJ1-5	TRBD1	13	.	CASSPGQSQPQHF	TGTGCCAGCAGTCCGGGACAGAGTCAGCCCCAGCATTTT
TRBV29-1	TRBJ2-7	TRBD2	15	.	CSVDPGGSGSYEQYF	TGCAGCGTTGACCCGGGGGGATCGGGTTCCTACGAGCAGTACTTC
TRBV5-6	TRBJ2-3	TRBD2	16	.	CASSSESGGAFHTQYF	TGTGCCAGCAGCTCTGAAAGCGGGGGGGCGTTCCATACGCAGTATTTT
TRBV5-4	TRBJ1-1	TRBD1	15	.	CASSTDRGLNTEAFF	TGTGCCAGCAGCACCGACAGGGGATTGAACACTGAAGCTTTCTTT
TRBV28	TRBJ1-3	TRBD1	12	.	CASGQAGNTIYF	TGTGCCAGCGGACAGGCTGGAAACACCATATATTTT
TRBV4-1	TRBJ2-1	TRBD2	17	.	CASSLLAGGSSYNEQFF	TGCGCCAGCAGCCTACTAGCGGGGGGTAGCTCCTACAATGAGCAGTTCTTC
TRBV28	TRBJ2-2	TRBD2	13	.	CASVGTKTGELFF	TGTGCCAGCGTCGGGACTAAAACCGGGGAGCTGTTTTTT
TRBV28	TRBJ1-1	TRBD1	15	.	CASSQGGQGSTEAFF	TGTGCCAGCAGTCAAGGGGGACAGGGGAGTACTGAAGCTTTCTTT
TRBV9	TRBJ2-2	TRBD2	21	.	CASSVGPHRGAGGMNTGELFF	TGTGCCAGCAGCGTAGGGCCCCATCGTGGAGCGGGGGGGATGAACACCGGGGAGCTGTTTTTT
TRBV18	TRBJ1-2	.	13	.	CASSIQGISGYTF	TGTGCCAGCTCTATCCAGGGGATCAGTGGCTACACCTTC
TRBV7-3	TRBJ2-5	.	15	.	CASSLRGGLPETQYF	TGTGCCAGCAGCTTAAGGGGGGGCCTTCCGGAGACCCAGTACTTC
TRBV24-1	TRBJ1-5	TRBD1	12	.	CARVQGLKPQHF	TGTGCCAGGGTACAGGGGCTAAAGCCCCAGCATTTT
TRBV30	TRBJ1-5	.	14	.	CAWGLGGDGQPQHF	TGTGCCTGGGGTCTGGGCGGGGACGGCCAGCCCCAGCATTTT
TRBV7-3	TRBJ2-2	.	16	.	CASSPMAGLATGELFF	TGTGCCAGCAGCCCCATGGCGGGGCTAGCAACCGGGGAGCTGTTTTTT
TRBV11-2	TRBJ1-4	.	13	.	CASSLFRNEKLFF	TGTGCCAGCAGCTTATTCAGAAATGAAAAACTGTTTTTT
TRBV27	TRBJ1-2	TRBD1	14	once	CASSLSGQWGGYTF	TGTGCCAGCAGTTTATCGGGACAGTGGGGTGGCTACACCTTC
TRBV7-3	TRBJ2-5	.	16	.	CASTLWERVAAETQYF	TGTGCCAGCACCCTTTGGGAGCGGGTGGCTGCGGAGACCCAGTACTTC
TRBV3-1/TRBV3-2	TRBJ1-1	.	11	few	CASSDGGEAFF	TGTGCCAGCAGTGATGGGGGGGAAGCTTTCTTT
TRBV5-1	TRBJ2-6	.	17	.	CASSLDRFTSGANVLTF	TGCGCCAGCAGTTTAGACAGGTTTACTTCTGGGGCCAACGTCCTGACTTTC
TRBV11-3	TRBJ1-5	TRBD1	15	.	CASSTGDSRNQPQHF	TGTGCCAGCAGCACAGGGGACAGTCGCAATCAGCCCCAGCATTTT
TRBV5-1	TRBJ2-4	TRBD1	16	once	CASSSTGDFAKNIQYF	TGCGCCAGCAGCTCAACAGGGGATTTCGCCAAAAACATTCAGTACTTC
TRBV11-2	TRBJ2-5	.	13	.	CASSLNREETQYF	TGTGCCAGCAGCTTAAACAGAGAAGAGACCCAGTACTTC
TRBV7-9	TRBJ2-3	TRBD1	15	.	CASSKMGQSTDTQYF	TGTGCCAGCAGTAAAATGGGACAGAGCACAGATACGCAGTATTTT
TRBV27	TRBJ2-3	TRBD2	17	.	CASSPWTSGGAPDTQYF	TGTGCCAGCAGTCCATGGACTAGCGGGGGGGCCCCAGATACGCAGTATTTT
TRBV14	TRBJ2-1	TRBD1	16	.	CASSKNRGLRDNEQFF	TGTGCCAGCAGCAAGAACAGGGGGCTGAGGGACAATGAGCAGTTCTTC
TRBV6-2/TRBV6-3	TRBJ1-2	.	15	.	CASSYPDRRHYGYTF	TGTGCCAGCAGTTACCCCGACAGACGGCACTATGGCTACACCTTC
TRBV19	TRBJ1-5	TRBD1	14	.	CASSRDRDDQPQHF	TGTGCCAGTAGTAGGGACAGGGATGATCAGCCCCAGCATTTT
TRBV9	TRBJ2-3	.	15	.	CASSEGWGEADTQYF	TGTGCCAGCAGCGAGGGGTGGGGGGAGGCAGATACGCAGTATTTT
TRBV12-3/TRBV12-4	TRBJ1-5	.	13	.	CASSQGGNQPQHF	TGTGCCAGCAGTCAAGGGGGAAATCAGCCCCAGCATTTT
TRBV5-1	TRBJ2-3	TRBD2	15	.	CASSLPSGSTDTQYF	TGCGCCAGCAGCTTGCCCAGCGGGAGTACAGATACGCAGTATTTT
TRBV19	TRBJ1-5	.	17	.	CASSPTQVYHSNQPQHF	TGTGCCAGTAGTCCGACACAGGTCTACCATAGCAATCAGCCCCAGCATTTT
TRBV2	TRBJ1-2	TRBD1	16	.	CASSEPWTGGNYGYTF	TGTGCCAGCAGTGAACCCTGGACAGGGGGCAACTATGGCTACACCTTC